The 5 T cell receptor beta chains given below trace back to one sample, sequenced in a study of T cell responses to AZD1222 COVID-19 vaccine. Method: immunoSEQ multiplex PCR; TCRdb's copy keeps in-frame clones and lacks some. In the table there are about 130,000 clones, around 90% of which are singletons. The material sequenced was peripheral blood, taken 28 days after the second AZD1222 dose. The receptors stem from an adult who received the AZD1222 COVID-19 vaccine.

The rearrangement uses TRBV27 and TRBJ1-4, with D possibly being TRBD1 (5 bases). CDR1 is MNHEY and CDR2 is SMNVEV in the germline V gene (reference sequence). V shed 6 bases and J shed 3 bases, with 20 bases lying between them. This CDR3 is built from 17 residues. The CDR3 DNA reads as TGTGCCAGCAGCCCGACCAAAGCGGGGGTTCCTAATGAAAAACTGTTTTTT. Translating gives CASSPTKAGVPNEKLFF.

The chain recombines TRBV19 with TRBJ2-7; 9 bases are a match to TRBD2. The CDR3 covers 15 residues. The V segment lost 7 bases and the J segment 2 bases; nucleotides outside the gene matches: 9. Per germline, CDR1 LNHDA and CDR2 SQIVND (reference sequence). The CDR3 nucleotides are TGTGCCAGTATGGGTGGAGCGGGAGGTACCTACGAGCAGTACTTC. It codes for CASMGGAGGTYEQYF.

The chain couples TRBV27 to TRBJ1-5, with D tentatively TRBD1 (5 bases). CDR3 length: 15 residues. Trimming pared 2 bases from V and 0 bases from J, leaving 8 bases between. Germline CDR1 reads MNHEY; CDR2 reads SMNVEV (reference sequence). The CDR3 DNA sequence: TGTGCCAGCAGTTTAGGGACCTATAGCAATCAGCCCCAGCATTTT. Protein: CASSLGTYSNQPQHF.

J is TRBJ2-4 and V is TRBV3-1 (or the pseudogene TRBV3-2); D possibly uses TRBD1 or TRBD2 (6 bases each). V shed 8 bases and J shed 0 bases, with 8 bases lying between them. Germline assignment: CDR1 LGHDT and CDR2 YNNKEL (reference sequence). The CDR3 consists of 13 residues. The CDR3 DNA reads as TGTGCCAGCGGGGGGCTAGCCAAAAACATTCAGTACTTC. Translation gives CASGGLAKNIQYF.

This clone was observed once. CDR3 nucleotide sequence: TGTGCCAGCAGCTTAGAGGGCCGGGGCTCCTACGAGCAGTACTTC. Amino acid sequence: CASSLEGRGSYEQYF. The rearrangement uses TRBV11-2 and TRBJ2-7; perhaps TRBD2 as D (5 bases). The V gene's germline CDR1 is SGHAT and CDR2 FQNNGV. The CDR3 is made up of 15 amino acids. Trimming took 0 bases from V and 0 from J, leaving 9 bases between them.